This entry concerns a single TCR beta chain. Its antigen is unidentified. Profiled with immunoSEQ multiplex PCR; TCRdb holds only in-frame clones, not every one. The sample carries more than 100,000 clones, around 87% recorded once. The entry originates in a study of T cell responses to AZD1222 COVID-19 vaccine. Study-level points and caveats: Females outnumbered males among donors, who were mostly white British; clonal diversity was possibly underestimated.

V was shortened by 4 bases and J by 2 bases, with 15 bases between the two germline ends. Germline values: CDR1 SGHVS, CDR2 FQNEAQ. This CDR3 has 16 amino acids. This material consisted of peripheral blood, taken on day 0 of AZD1222 vaccination. V and J are TRBV7-8 and TRBJ1-5; D is unresolved. The sequence came from an adult in good health. DNA of the CDR3: TGTGCCAGCAGCTCCCGGGCCGGAGGCGGCAATCAGCCCCAGCATTTT. Amino acids: CASSSRAGGGNQPQHF.